The rows below give T cell receptor beta chains drawn from one sample of a study of blood T cell repertoires in COVID-19. Using immunoSEQ multiplex PCR, the repertoire was profiled, and TCRdb retains in-frame clones only, with some absent. The sample consists of 240,000 or so clones, around 89% of them appearing once. Input material: PBMCs or T cells enriched from blood (not recorded which). Every receptor here comes from a man aged 35-49 years who had recovered from COVID-19. Both conserved end residues are trimmed from each CDR3.

v_gene | CDR3aa
TRBV6-4 | ASRREFSRPEAF
TRBV18 | ASSPLQIDQPQH
TRBV2 | ASSELGFQSSYEQY
TRBV25-1 | ASRDRGGYEQY
TRBV18 | ASSPGLAEETQY
TRBV5-1 | ASSPPGLAGGTDTQY
TRBV5-5 | ASSFTGVGANVLT
TRBV13 | ASSLAGVFLGSGANVLT
TRBV7-2 | ASSLQGQTNTGELF
TRBV29-1 | SVDPGLHTDTQY
TRBV18 | ASSPPGVQETQY
TRBV9 | ASSVNGQTYNEQF
TRBV12-3/TRBV12-4 | ASSLGREKLF
TRBV7-9 | ASSLHRGNEDYGYT
TRBV7-6 | ASSFSAGGFYEQY
TRBV12-3/TRBV12-4 | ASKSGNHGELF
TRBV4-3 | ASSQEVTGEPWVF
TRBV27 | ASSLAGRDEQY
TRBV2 | ASSLGRNTEAF
TRBV18 | ASSPIGRGRLSTEAF
TRBV4-3 | ASSQTYGRENTEAF
TRBV12-3/TRBV12-4 | ASSSGLNYEQY
TRBV19 | ASSMSPGSYT
TRBV7-3 | ASSSDRNTEAF
TRBV6-5 | ASSEDRARYNEQF
TRBV12-3/TRBV12-4 | ASSSGQSYEQY
TRBV7-9 | ASGSAGGSGANVLT
TRBV25-1 | ASSDWTGGIDTQY
TRBV5-8 | ASSPQSLSYEQY
TRBV7-2 | ASSLALLRGGPEQY
TRBV6-6 | ASRTGSNQPQH
TRBV18 | ASSPIRGQETQY
TRBV6-2/TRBV6-3 | ASSYSRGVGPEAF
TRBV7-2 | ASSLASSFYNEQF
TRBV27 | ATSATGTEAF
TRBV3-1/TRBV3-2 | ASSQDAGRGYT
TRBV7-9 | ASSPLGGRGINQPQH
TRBV18 | ASSPTRTGTDTQY
TRBV30 | AWSAGQAHPQPQH
TRBV30 | AWSRDRGYEQY